This entry features one T cell receptor beta chain sequence. Its antigen specificity is not known. Base qualities are not at hand, and no much larger clone is one base apart. The reads were generated on an Illumina NovaSeq 6000. Using 5'RACE with constant-segment primers, TCRalpha and TCRbeta cDNA libraries were constructed, with sample barcodes and unique molecular identifiers added in the process. RNA was extracted from every sample with Trizol reagent. Library amplification was performed in two PCR steps, and a second sample barcode and Illumina TruSeq adapters were introduced in the second step. Libraries were sequenced on an Illumina NovaSeq with 2 x 150 bp paired-end reads. Concerning the study's data processing: With migec v1.2.7, reads were demultiplexed and then collapsed into UMI-guided consensus sequences. Using mixcr v2.1.11, UMI consensuses were aligned to TRA and TRB V and J templates and then assembled into clonotypes. Clonotypes were classified as expanded or contracted when called significant by both edgeR and NoisET, with noise models trained on biological replicates. edgeR calls used a false discovery rate-adjusted p below 0.01 and a log2 fold-change threshold of 1. As an exploratory analysis of dynamics, max-normalized trajectories of the 1000 most abundant clonotypes were examined by PCA with hierarchical clustering. Each responding clone was given a CD4 or CD8 phenotype based on the CD4+ and CD8+ repertoires, which had been sequenced separately. The raw public reads went through TCRdb reprocessing: fastp at Q25, MiXCR clone calling, in-frame beta chains kept. Merged by CDR3 protein, the rows form single entries marked with the most common genes and DNA. V and J calls and clone size were set by TCRdb, not the authors. This sample lists about 400,000 distinct CDR3 sequences; more than 20% were detected once. The top ten clonotypes cover around 14% of the sample.

This sample stems from a study of T-cell memory formation after mild COVID-19 (dated by TCRdb to about 2021). Concerning the study at large: TCR sequence clusters from the two donors were found to be largely donor specific. Longitudinal TCRalpha and TCRbeta repertoire sequencing tracked T-cell clones expanding and contracting after mild COVID-19 in two donors. Two young, previously healthy adult volunteers, one female and one male, were included in the cohort.

Ficoll-Paque density gradient centrifugation was the method used to isolate PBMCs. Results and caveats for the whole study, not just this receptor: Contracting CD4+ clones were located mainly in the CM and EM memory subsets, whereas CD8+ clones were found to be enriched in EMRA. Clones contracting from day 15 to 85 had balanced CD4/CD8 phenotypes, while a second wave expanding from day 15 to 37 was biased towards CD4+. The second-wave clones that peaked on day 37 were not confirmed to be SARS-CoV-2 specific. Some responding clones were detected in pre-infection memory, suggesting pre-existing cross-reactive memory T cells joined the SARS-CoV-2 response. The study covered only a couple of mild cases, and larger cohorts including severe cases with pre-infection samples were considered necessary.

The CDR3 contains 13 residues, cysteine and phenylalanine counted. Here the CDR3 DNA is all that survives: 39 bases in frame from base 1. V is reduced by 0 bases and J by 4 bases, leaving a spacing of 7 bases between them. The germline V gene gives CDR1 as SGDLS and CDR2 as YYNGEE. Sequences were obtained from PBMCs or a T cell subset sorted from them (not recorded which). This clonotype originated in an adult woman who had mild COVID-19 (a few samples of this study predate the infection). The sample titles of this study are shuffled in the database, so cell type and time point are left out; the donor was told from shared clones. This sequence uses TRBV9 and TRBJ1-1; TRBD1 is perhaps the D gene, given 5 matching bases. Read as DNA, the sequence is TGTGCCAGCAGCGTAGGGGGCCTCACTGAAGCTTTCTTT. Translation gives CASSVGGLTEAFF.